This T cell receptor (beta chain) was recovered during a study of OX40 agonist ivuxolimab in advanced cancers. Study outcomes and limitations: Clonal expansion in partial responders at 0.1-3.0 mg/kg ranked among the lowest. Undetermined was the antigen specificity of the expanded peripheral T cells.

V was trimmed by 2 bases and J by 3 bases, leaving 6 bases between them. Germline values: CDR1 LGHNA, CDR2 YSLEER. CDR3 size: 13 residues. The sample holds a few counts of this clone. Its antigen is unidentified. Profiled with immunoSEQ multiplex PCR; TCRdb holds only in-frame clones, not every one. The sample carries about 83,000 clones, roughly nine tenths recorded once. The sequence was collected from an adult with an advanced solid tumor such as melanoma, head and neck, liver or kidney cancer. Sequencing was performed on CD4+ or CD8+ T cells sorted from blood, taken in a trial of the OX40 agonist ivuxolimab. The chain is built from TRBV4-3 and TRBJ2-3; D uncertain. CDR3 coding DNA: TGCGCCAGCAGCCAATTTATAACAGATACGCAGTATTTT. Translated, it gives CASSQFITDTQYF.